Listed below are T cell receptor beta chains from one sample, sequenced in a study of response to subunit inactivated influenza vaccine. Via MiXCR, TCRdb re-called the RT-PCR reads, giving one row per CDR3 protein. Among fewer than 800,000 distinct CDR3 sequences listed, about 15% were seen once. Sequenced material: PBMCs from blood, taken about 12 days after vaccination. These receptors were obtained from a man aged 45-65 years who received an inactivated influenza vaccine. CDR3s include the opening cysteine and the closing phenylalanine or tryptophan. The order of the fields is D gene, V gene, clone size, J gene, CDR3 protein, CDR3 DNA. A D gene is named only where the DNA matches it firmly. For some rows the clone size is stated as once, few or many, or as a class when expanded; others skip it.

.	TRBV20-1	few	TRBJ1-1	CSASREGDTEAFF	TGCAGTGCTAGTCGGGAAGGGGACACTGAAGCTTTCTTT
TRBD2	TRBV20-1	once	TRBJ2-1	CSAIHRGGGSYNEQFF	TGCAGTGCTATCCACCGGGGGGGAGGCTCCTACAATGAGCAGTTCTTC
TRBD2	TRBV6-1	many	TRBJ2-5	CASSHSGLGETQYF	TGTGCCAGCAGTCATAGCGGACTAGGGGAGACCCAGTACTTC
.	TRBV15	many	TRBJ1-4	CATGWGTNEKLFF	TGTGCCACCGGATGGGGAACTAATGAAAAACTGTTTTTT
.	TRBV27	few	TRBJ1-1	CASRATMNTEAFF	TGTGCCAGCAGGGCGACGATGAACACTGAAGCTTTCTTT
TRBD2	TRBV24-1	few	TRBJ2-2	CATSDMTSGSTGELFF	TGTGCCACCAGTGATATGACTAGCGGGAGCACCGGGGAGCTGTTTTTT
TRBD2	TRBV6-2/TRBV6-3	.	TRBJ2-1	CASRTGLAGSYNEQFF	TGTGCCAGCAGAACCGGACTAGCGGGTTCCTACAATGAGCAGTTCTTC
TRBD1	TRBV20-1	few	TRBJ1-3	CSARDPTGGDGTIYF	TGCAGTGCTAGAGATCCGACAGGGGGTGATGGCACCATATATTTT
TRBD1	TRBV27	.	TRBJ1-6	CASSATGGRSPLHF	TGTGCCAGCAGTGCTACAGGGGGCCGTTCACCCCTCCACTTT
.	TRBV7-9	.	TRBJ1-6	CASSRDSTYNSPLHF	TGTGCCAGCAGCCGCGACAGCACCTATAATTCACCCCTCCACTTT
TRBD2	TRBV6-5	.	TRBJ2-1	CASSYTGTSTSNEQFF	TGTGCCAGCAGTTACACCGGGACTAGCACCTCCAATGAGCAGTTCTTC
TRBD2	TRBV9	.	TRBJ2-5	CASSVEAGGPETQYF	TGTGCCAGCAGCGTAGAAGCGGGAGGGCCGGAGACCCAGTACTTC
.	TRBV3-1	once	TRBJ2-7	CASSQEAPLTHEQYF	TGTGCCAGCAGCCAGGAGGCCCCTTTGACCCACGAGCAGTACTTC
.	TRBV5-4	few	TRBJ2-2	CASSLRGSIAGELFF	TGTGCCAGCAGCTTGAGGGGGAGCATCGCCGGGGAGCTGTTTTTT
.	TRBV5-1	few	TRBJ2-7	CASSYQPAETQYF	TGCGCCAGCAGTTACCAGCCAGCGGAAACGCAGTACTTC
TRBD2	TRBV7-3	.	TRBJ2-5	CASSLFGLASETQYF	TGTGCCAGCAGCTTATTCGGACTAGCTTCCGAGACCCAGTACTTC
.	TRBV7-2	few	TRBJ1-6	CASSLGGTYNSPLHF	TGTGCCAGCAGCTTAGGAGGGACGTATAATTCACCCCTCCACTTT
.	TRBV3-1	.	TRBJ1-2	CASSQGLRASGGYTF	TGTGCCAGCAGCCAAGGTCTTAGGGCCTCGGGTGGCTACACCTTC
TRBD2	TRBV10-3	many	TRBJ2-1	CAISDLREDLGNEQFF	TGTGCCATCAGTGATTTGCGGGAGGATTTGGGGAATGAGCAGTTCTTC
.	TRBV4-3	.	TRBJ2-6	CASSQDWGVTGANVLTF	TGCGCCAGCAGCCAAGACTGGGGGGTTACTGGGGCCAACGTCCTGACTTTC
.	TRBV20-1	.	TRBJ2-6	CSARQHSGANVLTF	TGCAGTGCTAGACAGCACTCTGGGGCCAACGTCCTGACTTTC
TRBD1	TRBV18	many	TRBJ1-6	CASSAGTGGNSPLHF	TGTGCCAGCTCAGCCGGGACAGGGGGGAATTCACCCCTCCACTTT
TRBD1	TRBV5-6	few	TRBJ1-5	CASSYYWADRGGQPQHF	TGTGCCAGCAGCTACTACTGGGCGGACAGGGGCGGTCAGCCCCAGCATTTT
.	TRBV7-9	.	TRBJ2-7	CASSLDIKGPEQYF	TGTGCCAGCAGCTTAGATATCAAGGGGCCTGAGCAGTACTTC
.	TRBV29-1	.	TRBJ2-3	CSVVFPGADTQYF	TGCAGCGTTGTATTCCCAGGGGCAGATACGCAGTATTTT
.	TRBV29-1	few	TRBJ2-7	CSGRASSYEQYF	TGCAGCGGCCGGGCCTCCTCCTACGAGCAGTACTTC
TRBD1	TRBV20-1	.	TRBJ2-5	CSASLKTGSEKTQYF	TGCAGTGCTAGCCTCAAGACAGGGTCTGAGAAGACCCAGTACTTC
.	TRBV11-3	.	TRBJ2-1	CASSRGDEQFF	TGTGCCAGCAGCAGGGGGGATGAGCAGTTCTTC
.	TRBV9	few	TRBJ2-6	CASSGANVLTF	TGTGCCAGCTCTGGGGCCAACGTCCTGACTTTC
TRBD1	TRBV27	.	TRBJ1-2	CASSLVQGHPYGYTF	TGTGCCAGCAGTTTAGTACAGGGGCATCCCTATGGCTACACCTTC
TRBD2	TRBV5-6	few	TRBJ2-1	CASSFGGGENEQFF	TGTGCCAGCAGCTTCGGCGGGGGGGAAAATGAGCAGTTCTTC
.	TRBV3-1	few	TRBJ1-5	CASSQTGTRNQPQHF	TGTGCCAGCAGCCAAACGGGGACACGCAATCAGCCCCAGCATTTT
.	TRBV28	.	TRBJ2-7	CASSLDLTRGSYEQYF	TGTGCCAGCAGTTTAGACCTGACAAGGGGGAGCTACGAGCAGTACTTC
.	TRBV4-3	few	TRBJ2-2	CASSREIAGAGELFF	TGCGCCAGCAGCCGAGAAATAGCTGGGGCCGGGGAGCTGTTTTTT
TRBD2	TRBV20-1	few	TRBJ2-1	CSATFAGGGGNEQFF	TGCAGTGCCACCTTTGCGGGGGGGGGAGGCAATGAGCAGTTCTTC
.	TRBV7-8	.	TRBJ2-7	CASSLAGDDEQYF	TGTGCCAGCAGCTTAGCGGGAGATGACGAGCAGTACTTC
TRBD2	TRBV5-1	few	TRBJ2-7	CASKPTSDYEQYF	TGCGCCAGCAAACCGACTAGCGACTACGAGCAGTACTTC
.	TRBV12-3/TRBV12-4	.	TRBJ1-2	CASSLVSGTINYGYTF	TGTGCCAGCAGTTTAGTCTCCGGGACAATCAACTATGGCTACACCTTC
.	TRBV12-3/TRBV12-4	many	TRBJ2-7	CASKGKTYEQYF	TGTGCCAGCAAGGGTAAAACCTACGAGCAGTACTTC
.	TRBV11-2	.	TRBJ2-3	CASSLAQGQTTDTQYF	TGTGCCAGCAGCTTAGCCCAGGGTCAAACAACAGATACGCAGTATTTT
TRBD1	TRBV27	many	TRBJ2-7	CASSPGTAYEQYF	TGTGCCAGCTCACCCGGGACAGCCTACGAGCAGTACTTC
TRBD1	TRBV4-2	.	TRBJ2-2	CATGGSNTGELFF	TGTGCGACAGGGGGCTCGAACACCGGGGAGTTGTTTTTT
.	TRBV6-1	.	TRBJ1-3	CAIPRGAVSGNTIYF	TGTGCCATCCCGAGGGGGGCCGTTTCTGGAAACACCATATATTTT
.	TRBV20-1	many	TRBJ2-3	CSASHFTDTQYF	TGCAGTGCTAGTCACTTTACAGATACGCAGTATTTT
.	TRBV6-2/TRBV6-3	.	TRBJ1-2	CASSLHQGIGGYTF	TGTGCCAGCAGTCTACACCAGGGGATCGGTGGCTACACCTTC